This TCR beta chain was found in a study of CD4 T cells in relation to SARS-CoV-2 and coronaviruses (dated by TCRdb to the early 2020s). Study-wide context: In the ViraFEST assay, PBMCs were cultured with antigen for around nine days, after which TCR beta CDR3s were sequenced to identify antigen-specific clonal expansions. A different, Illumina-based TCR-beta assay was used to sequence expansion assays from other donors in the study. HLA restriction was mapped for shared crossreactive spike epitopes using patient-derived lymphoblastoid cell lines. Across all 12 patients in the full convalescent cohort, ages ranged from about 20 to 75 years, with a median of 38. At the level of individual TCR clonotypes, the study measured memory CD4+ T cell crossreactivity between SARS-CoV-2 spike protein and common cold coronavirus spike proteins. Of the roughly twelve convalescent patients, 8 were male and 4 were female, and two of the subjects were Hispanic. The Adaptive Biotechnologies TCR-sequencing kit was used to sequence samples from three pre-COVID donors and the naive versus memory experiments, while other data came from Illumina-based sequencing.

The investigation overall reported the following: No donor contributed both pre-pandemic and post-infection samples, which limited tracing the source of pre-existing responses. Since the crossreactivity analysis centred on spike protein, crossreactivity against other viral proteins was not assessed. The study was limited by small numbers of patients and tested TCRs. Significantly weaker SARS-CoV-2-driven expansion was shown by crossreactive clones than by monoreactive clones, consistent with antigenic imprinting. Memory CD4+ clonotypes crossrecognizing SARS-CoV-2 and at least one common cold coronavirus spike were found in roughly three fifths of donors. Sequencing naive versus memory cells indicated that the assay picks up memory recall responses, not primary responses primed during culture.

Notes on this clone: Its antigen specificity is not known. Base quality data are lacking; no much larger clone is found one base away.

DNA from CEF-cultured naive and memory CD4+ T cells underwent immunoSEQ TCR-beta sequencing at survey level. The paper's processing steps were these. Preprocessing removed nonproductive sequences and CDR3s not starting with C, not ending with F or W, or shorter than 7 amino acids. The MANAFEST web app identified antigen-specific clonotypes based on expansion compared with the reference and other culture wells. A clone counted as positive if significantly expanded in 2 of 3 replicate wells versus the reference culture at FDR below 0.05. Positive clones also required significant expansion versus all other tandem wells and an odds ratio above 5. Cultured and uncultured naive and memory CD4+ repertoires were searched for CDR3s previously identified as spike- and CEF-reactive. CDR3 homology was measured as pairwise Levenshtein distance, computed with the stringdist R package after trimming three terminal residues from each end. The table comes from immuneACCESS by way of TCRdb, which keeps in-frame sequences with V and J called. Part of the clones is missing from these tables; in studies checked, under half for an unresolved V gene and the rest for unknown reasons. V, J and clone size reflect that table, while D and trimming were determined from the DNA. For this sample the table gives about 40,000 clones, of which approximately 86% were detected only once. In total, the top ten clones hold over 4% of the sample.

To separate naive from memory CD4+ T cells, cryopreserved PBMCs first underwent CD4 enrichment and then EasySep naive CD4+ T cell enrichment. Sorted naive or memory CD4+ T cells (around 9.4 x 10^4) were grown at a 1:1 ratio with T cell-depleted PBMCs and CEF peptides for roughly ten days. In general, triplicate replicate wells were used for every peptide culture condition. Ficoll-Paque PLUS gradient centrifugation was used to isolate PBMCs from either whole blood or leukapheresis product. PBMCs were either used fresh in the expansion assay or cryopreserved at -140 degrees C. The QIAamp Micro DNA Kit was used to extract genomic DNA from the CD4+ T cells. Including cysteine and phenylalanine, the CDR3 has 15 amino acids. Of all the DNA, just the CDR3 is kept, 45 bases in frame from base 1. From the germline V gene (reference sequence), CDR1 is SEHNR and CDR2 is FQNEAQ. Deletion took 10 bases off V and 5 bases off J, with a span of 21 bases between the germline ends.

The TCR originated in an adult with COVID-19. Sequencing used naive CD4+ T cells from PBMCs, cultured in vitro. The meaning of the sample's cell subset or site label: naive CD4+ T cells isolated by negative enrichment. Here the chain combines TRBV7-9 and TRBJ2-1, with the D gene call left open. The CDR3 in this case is CATQDQRPMDNEQFF. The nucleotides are TGTGCCACCCAGGATCAGCGCCCGATGGACAATGAGCAGTTCTTC.